Below, 21 T cell receptor beta chains from the same sample are listed, as sequenced in a study of T cells in Graves' hyperthyroidism and ophthalmopathy. Amplification targeted TCR beta CDR3 regions from RNA transcripts. The HTBI primer set drove a first-round RT-PCR of the TCR CDR3. TCRdb recomputed calls from the multiplex PCR reads with MiXCR, one row per CDR3 protein. The table lists more than 650,000 distinct CDR3 sequences, about 15% of them singletons. Sequencing was carried out using blood. The origin of the receptors is a woman younger than 35 with Graves' hyperthyroidism.

This clonotype was counted a few times. The chain employs TRBV6-1 and TRBJ1-2; 7 bases fit TRBD1. Germline V gene sequence: CDR1 MNHNS, CDR2 SASEGT. This CDR3 has 15 residues. After removal of 6 bases from V and 0 bases from J, the junction contained 7 bases not matched to a gene. Here the CDR3 reads CASRIGQDPNYGYTF. CDR3 sequence (DNA): TGTGCCAGCAGAATTGGACAGGACCCTAACTATGGCTACACCTTC.

A few counts support this clonotype. The chain uses TRBV7-9 and TRBJ2-2; D possibly uses TRBD1 or TRBD2 (5 bases each). Deletions cut 2 bases from V and 4 bases from J, with 11 bases between. Germline values: CDR1 SEHNR, CDR2 FQNEAQ (reference sequence). This CDR3 is 15 amino acids long. This chain's CDR3 is CASSLSSGPTGELFF. The CDR3 DNA reads as TGTGCCAGCAGCTTAAGTTCGGGGCCCACCGGGGAGCTGTTTTTT.

The chain uses TRBV18 and TRBJ2-7; D may match TRBD1 or TRBD2 (5 bases each). Per the germline V gene, CDR1 is KGHSH and CDR2 is LQKENI. This CDR3 comprises 12 residues. Trimming removed 8 bases at V and 9 bases at J, with 17 bases between. CDR3 nucleotides: TGTGCCAGCCAATCGGGGCCCTTTGTGCAGTACTTC. Its protein is CASQSGPFVQYF.

Only one count was recorded for this clonotype. This chain connects TRBV5-1 to TRBJ2-7; TRBD1 matches 10 bases. Germline V CDR1 and CDR2: SGHRS, YFSETQ. V gave up 0 bases and J gave up 5 bases; unmatched junction bases: 5. The CDR3 has 15 residues. The CDR3 bases are TGCGCCAGCAGCTTGGTGGGACAGGGGAGGGACGAGCAGTACTTC. As protein: CASSLVGQGRDEQYF.

Ten or more counts support this clonotype. The chain is built from TRBV12-3 or TRBV12-4 and TRBJ2-7, with a possible D match to TRBD2 (5 bases). V gave up 3 bases and J gave up 5 bases, with 17 bases separating them. This CDR3 has 15 amino acids. DNA for the CDR3: TGTGCCAGCAGTTTCCGTTACGGGGAAGGCCACGAGCAGTACTTC. Translating it yields CASSFRYGEGHEQYF.

This clonotype was counted ten times or more. J is TRBJ2-1 and V is TRBV6-5; no firm D call. The CDR3 runs to 14 residues. CDR1 and CDR2 (germline): MNHEY, SVGAGI. The V and J ends lost 0 bases and 5 bases respectively, with 8 bases between them. The CDR3 DNA sequence: TGTGCCAGCAGTTACTCGAATGAGCACAATGAGCAGTTCTTC. Encoded protein: CASSYSNEHNEQFF.

In its sample, this clonotype was seen a few times. The V and J genes are TRBV19 and TRBJ2-4; D call uncertain. Germline CDR1 reads LNHDA; CDR2 reads SQIVND (reference sequence). This CDR3 has 17 residues. Between the trimmed V and J ends, which lost 7 bases and 0 bases, there was a span of 19 bases. The CDR3 loop reads CASTTVGFLLAKNIQYF. For the CDR3, the DNA is TGTGCCAGTACCACGGTAGGGTTCCTACTAGCCAAAAACATTCAGTACTTC.

Ten or more counts support this clonotype. The chain couples TRBV18 to TRBJ1-1; TRBD1 agrees at 8 bases. CDR1 KGHSH and CDR2 LQKENI come from the germline V gene. V shed 3 bases and J 3 bases; nucleotides not matched to a gene: 3. The CDR3 is 14 residues long. CDR3 region: CASSPAGGYTEAFF. As DNA, the CDR3 is TGTGCCAGCTCACCTGCAGGGGGCTACACTGAAGCTTTCTTT.

In its sample, this clonotype was seen many times. The chain joins TRBV11-2 to TRBJ1-2; D uncertain. V was shortened by 5 bases and J by 1 base, with 11 bases between the two germline ends. The CDR3 contains 14 residues. CDR1 is SGHAT and CDR2 is FQNNGV in the germline V gene. The CDR3 here is CASSQGLLNYGYTF. Written as DNA, the CDR3 is TGTGCCAGCAGCCAAGGACTACTTAACTATGGCTACACCTTC.

This chain links TRBV27 with TRBJ2-2; D possibly corresponds to TRBD1 (5 bases). V was cut by 7 bases and J by 4 bases, with 22 bases left in between. The CDR3 has 17 amino acids. In germline, CDR1 is MNHEY, CDR2 SMNVEV (reference sequence). CDR3 bases: TGTGCCAGCAATTGGGTAGGGGCCGCCACGGGCACCGGGGAGCTGTTTTTT. Translating gives CASNWVGAATGTGELFF.

Many counts were recorded for this clonotype. The chain has TRBV4-3 and TRBJ1-1; 11 nucleotides match TRBD1. The CDR3 has 14 amino acids. Germline V CDR1 and CDR2: LGHNA, YSLEER. The junction had 7 bases not matched to a gene; V was cut back by 3 bases and J by 10 bases. The CDR3 spells CASSHPSGTGGAFF. The DNA for the CDR3 is TGCGCCAGCAGCCACCCTTCCGGGACAGGGGGAGCTTTCTTT.

This clonotype has a handful of counts. The chain combines TRBV4-1 with TRBJ2-7; D tentatively fits TRBD1 or TRBD2 (5 bases each). V gave up 6 bases and J gave up 8 bases, with 23 bases separating them. This CDR3 contains 15 residues. Germline values: CDR1 MGHRA, CDR2 YSYEKL. This CDR3 reads CASRQIGTPGFQQYF. CDR3 bases: TGCGCCAGCAGACAGATCGGGACGCCTGGGTTCCAGCAGTACTTC.

This clonotype was detected many times. The chain combines TRBV2 with TRBJ1-4; no definite D call. Trimming shortened V by 5 bases and J by 7 bases, and 14 bases separated the two germline ends. The CDR3 spans 14 residues. Germline V gene sequence: CDR1 SNHLY, CDR2 FYNNEI. CDR3 loop: CASSIYDVGEKLFF. The CDR3 DNA is TGTGCCAGCAGTATATATGATGTCGGTGAAAAACTGTTTTTT.

Comments on this clonotype: Because the CDR3 is missing its conserved closing phenylalanine or tryptophan, this is likely a read error. The V call is TRBV20-1, the J call TRBJ1-1, with 9 bases fitting TRBD1. Looked up from germline, CDR1 is DFQATT and CDR2 is SNEGSKA (reference sequence). The ends lost 5 bases at V and 6 bases at J; junction bases unmatched: 10. The CDR3 covers 14 residues. The chain's CDR3 is CSAGRGQGLAEAFL. CDR3 DNA: TGCAGTGCTGGAAGAGGACAGGGGCTTGCTGAAGCTTTCCTT.

The gene calls are TRBV7-2 and TRBJ2-5, with 7 positions matching TRBD2. The trim removed 4 bases at V and 5 bases at J, leaving 16 bases unmatched. The length of the CDR3 is 17 residues. Germline V gives CDR1 SGHTA, CDR2 FQGNSA. Written as DNA, the CDR3 is TGTGCCAGCAGCTGGGGGGGGGGGGGGGGGGGGGGGGAGACCCAGTACTTC. Its protein product is CASSWGGGGGGGETQYF.

This clonotype has at least ten counts. This rearrangement joins TRBV2 to TRBJ2-3; 8 positions match TRBD2. Germline V gene data show CDR1 as SNHLY and CDR2 as FYNNEI. The CDR3 runs to 18 residues. Losses at the gene ends were 5 bases for V and 0 bases for J; bases not matched to a gene: 13. In DNA form, the CDR3 reads TGTGCCAGCAGTACAAGCATGCGGGGGGCAGGCAGCACAGATACGCAGTATTTT. Encoded protein: CASSTSMRGAGSTDTQYF.

This clonotype was counted many times. The gene calls are TRBV27 and TRBJ2-1; 9 bases fit TRBD2. With V trimmed by 7 bases and J by 4 bases, 8 bases remained unmatched. The germline V gene has CDR1 MNHEY and CDR2 SMNVEV (reference sequence). The CDR3 loop spans 15 amino acids. CDR3 coding DNA: TGTGCCAGCAAAACCGGGACTAGCCGATACAATGAGCAGTTCTTC. Translating gives CASKTGTSRYNEQFF.

Ten or more counts support this clonotype. The chain employs TRBV11-3 and TRBJ2-1, with a possible D match to TRBD2 (5 bases). CDR3 length: 15 residues. Germline loops: CDR1 SGHNT, CDR2 YENEEA. Deletions cut 0 bases from V and 6 bases from J, with 12 bases between. In DNA, the CDR3 is TGTGCCAGCAGCTTAGAAGGCGGGTTGAGCAATGAGCAGTTCTTC. This codes for CASSLEGGLSNEQFF.

The chain has TRBV27 and TRBJ2-7, with TRBD2 matching over 7 bases. The ends lost 6 bases at V and 5 bases at J; junction bases unmatched: 10. The CDR3 covers 14 residues. Germline loops: CDR1 MNHEY, CDR2 SMNVEV (reference sequence). In DNA, the CDR3 is TGTGCCAGCAGGTTGGGAGGGGAACATGACGAGCAGTACTTC. Its protein product is CASRLGGEHDEQYF.

In this sample, this clonotype turned up many times. The V and J genes are TRBV6-2 or TRBV6-3 and TRBJ1-1; D gene ambiguous. Germline V gives CDR1 MNHEY, CDR2 SVGEGT. V shed 4 bases and J shed 2 bases, with 8 bases lying between them. This CDR3 comprises 13 residues. CDR3 sequence reads: CASSLGFNTEAFF. In DNA, the CDR3 is TGTGCCAGCAGTTTAGGGTTCAACACTGAAGCTTTCTTT.

This clonotype was detected only a few times. The V gene is TRBV7-9, the J gene TRBJ2-7, with 8 bases identical to TRBD1. The CDR3 totals 17 residues. Germline V gives CDR1 SEHNR, CDR2 FQNEAQ (reference sequence). The V and J ends lost 5 bases and 4 bases, in that order; junction bases with no gene match: 16. The CDR3 DNA sequence: TGTGCCAGCAGCCCTAAAATTACAGGGGGACGTCGTTACGAGCAGTACTTC. Protein: CASSPKITGGRRYEQYF.